Described below is a single TCR beta chain sequence and its context. Its antigen is currently unknown. The sample originates from a study of shared clonotypes between healthy human individuals. Across the study: For every donor, three CD4 naive, three CD4 memory, two CD8 naive and one CD8 memory plates were used.

Notes on the study in general: It was the non-shared clonotypes that had lower generation probabilities than clonotypes shared by all four donors.

Per the original data handling: As immunoSEQ supplied junction-only sequences (without quality scores), filtering differed. Sequencing was performed with immunoSEQ multiplex PCR; in TCRdb, only in-frame clones are kept and a portion is missing. The V and J calls and the clone size are those of that table, but D and trimming were determined from the DNA. The table shows approximately 2.3 million clones, with over 85% occurring only once. Sequencing input: naive CD4+ T cells from PBMCs. The subset is: CD45RA+ positively selected. The TCR sequence derives from a man aged 18 to 30 in good health. Some clones in this sample may be carry-over from other donors' samples.

CDR3 DNA: TGTGCCAGCAGCTTAATAGATTGGCGGGAGAGGGGAAGCACAGATACGCAGTATTTT. This gives the protein CASSLIDWRERGSTDTQYF. The genes are TRBV7-3 and TRBJ2-3, with 7 nucleotides matching TRBD2. The CDR3 contains 19 residues. V was pared by 1 base and J by 0 bases, with 13 bases of the junction left unmatched. Looked up from germline, CDR1 is SGHTA and CDR2 is FQGTGA.